This T cell receptor (beta chain) appears in the sequencing data of a study of T cells in women clearing cervical HPV infection. Overall study results and limits: A classifier using richness and V gene abundances reached an AUC of roughly 0.8. Repertoire richness, not evenness, was significantly elevated in CIN3+ cases versus controls.

Germline V gene lookup returns CDR1 SQVTM and CDR2 ANQGSEA. This CDR3 has 15 amino acids. V was clipped by 2 bases and J by 8 bases; unmatched bases: 7. Libraries were prepared by immunoSEQ multiplex PCR; TCRdb keeps only in-frame clonotypes and omits some of them. The sample is made up of about 37,000 clones, and the top ten hold 1.6% of it. On this clone itself: Its antigen is unknown. The read terminates 3 residues ahead of where the CDR3 ends, so the germline J gene completes it.

HPV was found by MY09/MY11 PCR and dot-blot genotyping. Sequencing was done on a sample of blood buffy coat. The chain has TRBV29-1 and TRBJ2-1; 12 bases agree with TRBD2. The receptor was derived from a woman between 18 and 75 years old with a cervical HPV16 infection that either progressed to CIN3+ or cleared (not recorded which). The chain's CDR3 is CSVETSGRTNYEQFF. Partial CDR3 DNA: TGCAGCGTTGAAACTAGCGGGAGGACAAACTATGAG.